The 31 T cell receptor beta chains below come from one sample, sequenced in a study of blood T cell repertoires in COVID-19. Sequencing was performed with immunoSEQ multiplex PCR; in TCRdb, only in-frame clones are kept and a portion is missing. The repertoire holds 140,000 or so clones, 88% seen once, with 1.7% in the top ten. Sequenced: peripheral blood. These receptors were obtained from a woman between 50 and 59 years old with acute or convalescent COVID-19.

This clone was found once. J is TRBJ1-2 and V is TRBV5-4; 7 positions match TRBD1. The CDR3 consists of 13 residues. The J segment lost 3 bases and the V segment lost 4 bases, leaving 3 bases of the junction unmatched. Germline V lookup: CDR1 SGHNT, CDR2 YYREEE (reference sequence). DNA of the CDR3: TGTGCCAGCAGCGCCGACAGGGACTATGGCTACACCTTC. Encoded protein: CASSADRDYGYTF. The complete variable domain, with remaining parts taken from reference TRBV5-4 and TRBJ1-2, reads ETGVTQSPTHLIKTRGQQVTLRCSSQSGHNTVSWYQQALGQGPQFIFQYYREEENGRGNFPPRFSGLQFPNYSSELNVNALELDDSALYLCASSADRDYGYTFGSGTRLTVV.

This rearrangement joins TRBV10-2 to TRBJ1-3; D call uncertain. V was pared by 3 bases and J by 0 bases, with 9 bases between. Germline CDR1 is WSHSY and CDR2 is SAAADI. This CDR3 is 15 amino acids long. The CDR3, as DNA: TGCGCCAGCAGTGACCTATTAAACTCTGGAAACACCATATATTTT. As protein: CASSDLLNSGNTIYF.

The chain recombines TRBV29-1 with TRBJ1-1, with TRBD1 identical over 9 bases. J gave up 5 bases and V 5 bases, and 9 bases lay outside the gene matches. Germline assignment: CDR1 SQVTM and CDR2 ANQGSEA. The CDR3 is made up of 14 amino acids. This CDR3 reads CSVPGGQGGTEAFF. The CDR3 DNA follows: TGCAGCGTTCCTGGGGGACAGGGAGGAACTGAAGCTTTCTTT. The variable domain in full, completed from reference TRBV29-1 and TRBJ1-1, reads SAVISQKPSRDICQRGTSLTIQCQVDSQVTMMFWYRQQPGQSLTLIATANQGSEATYESGFVIDKFPISRPNLTFSTLTVSNMSPEDSSIYLCSVPGGQGGTEAFFGQGTRLTVV.

The rearrangement joins TRBV4-1 to TRBJ2-6; TRBD2 agrees at 11 bases. With V trimmed by 3 bases and J by 0 bases, 7 bases remained unmatched. The CDR3 has 19 amino acids. The V gene's germline CDR1 is MGHRA and CDR2 YSYEKL. Written as DNA, the CDR3 is TGCGCCAGCAGCCATAGCGGGAGGGCTCTGTTCTCTGGGGCCAACGTCCTGACTTTC. Translated, it gives CASSHSGRALFSGANVLTF.

V usage is TRBV7-9 and J usage is TRBJ2-5, with D unclear. Trimming left V 3 bases short and J 3 bases short, with 8 bases between. Germline CDR1 and CDR2: SEHNR and FQNEAQ (reference sequence). The CDR3 is 13 residues long. The CDR3 coding sequence is TGTGCCAGCAGCTTTTATACGGAAGAGACCCAGTACTTC. Encoded protein: CASSFYTEETQYF.

V usage is TRBV5-1 and J usage is TRBJ2-7; 12 bases are shared with TRBD2. The CDR3 contains 15 residues. CDR1 is SGHRS and CDR2 is YFSETQ in the germline V gene. V shed 4 bases and J 3 bases; nucleotides not matched to a gene: 5. CDR3 DNA: TGCGCCAGCAGCCGGGAGACTAGCGGGGGCTACGAGCAGTACTTC. It codes for CASSRETSGGYEQYF.

The chain is built from TRBV27 and TRBJ2-1; 11 nucleotides agree with TRBD2. The CDR3 length is 15 residues. The J segment lost 6 bases and the V segment lost 6 bases, leaving 7 bases of the junction unmatched. Germline CDR1 reads MNHEY; CDR2 reads SMNVEV (reference sequence). CDR3 loop: CASRVGLAEGNEQFF. CDR3 coding DNA: TGTGCCAGCAGAGTGGGACTAGCGGAGGGCAATGAGCAGTTCTTC.

The CDR3 here is CASSPRADTGELFF. The CDR3 region has the DNA TGTGCCAGCTCACCACGGGCCGACACCGGGGAGCTGTTTTTT. The chain employs TRBV18 and TRBJ2-2; D is undetermined. Trimming shortened V by 1 base and J by 3 bases, and 6 bases separated the two germline ends. There are 14 residues in the CDR3. Germline CDR1 reads KGHSH; CDR2 reads LQKENI.

The rearrangement joins TRBV5-6 to TRBJ2-5, with 8 bases identical to TRBD1. V trimming: 2 bases; J trimming: 4 bases; junction bases outside the gene matches: 10. The CDR3 is made up of 16 amino acids. Germline CDR1 SGHDT, CDR2 YYEEEE. The CDR3 nucleotides read TGTGCCAGCAGCTTAGTTAACAGGGGGTACTCAGAGACCCAGTACTTC. This codes for CASSLVNRGYSETQYF.

This clone was recorded a few times. V and J are TRBV28 and TRBJ1-2; TRBD1 is a possible D gene (6 bases). From germline, CDR1 is MDHEN and CDR2 SYDVKM. The germline V and J ends were trimmed by 3 bases and 2 bases, with 10 bases remaining between them. The CDR3 runs 14 residues. CDR3 sequence (DNA): TGTGCCAGCAGTTTGGGGGCGGACAACTATGGCTACACCTTC. Protein sequence: CASSLGADNYGYTF.

Here the CDR3 DNA reads TGTGCCAGCAGTGAAGAAGGGGTAGGCTATGGCTACACCTTC. Protein product: CASSEEGVGYGYTF. J is TRBJ1-2 and V is TRBV2; D might be TRBD1 (5 bases). Germline CDR1 is SNHLY and CDR2 is FYNNEI. This CDR3 region has 14 residues. The V gene lost 1 base and the J gene lost 4 bases, with 10 bases spanning the gap. The whole variable domain, remainder taken from reference TRBV2 and TRBJ1-2, is EPEVTQTPSHQVTQMGQEVILRCVPISNHLYFYWYRQILGQKVEFLVSFYNNEISEKSEIFDDQFSVERPDGSNFTLKIRSTKLEDSAMYFCASSEEGVGYGYTFGSGTRLTVV.

This sequence joins TRBV9 and TRBJ1-4; D might be TRBD1 (6 bases). The CDR3 has 14 amino acids. The germline V and J ends were trimmed by 2 bases and 4 bases, with 9 bases remaining between them. CDR1 SGDLS and CDR2 YYNGEE come from the germline V gene. CDR3 loop: CASSVLGGNEKLFF. CDR3 nucleotide sequence: TGTGCCAGCAGCGTGTTAGGGGGTAATGAAAAACTGTTTTTT.

This clone was observed a single time. J is TRBJ1-6 and V is TRBV9, with 7 positions matching TRBD1. Germline V lookup: CDR1 SGDLS, CDR2 YYNGEE. The CDR3 is made up of 15 amino acids. The V gene end was trimmed by 3 bases and the J gene end by 7 bases; junction bases not matched to a gene: 7. The CDR3 sequence: CASSERQGVNSPLHF. The CDR3, as DNA: TGTGCCAGCAGCGAGCGACAGGGAGTAAATTCACCCCTCCACTTT.

V and J are TRBV20-1 and TRBJ2-1; 12 bases align to TRBD2. The CDR3 is made up of 15 amino acids. The J segment lost 9 bases and the V segment lost 3 bases, leaving 9 bases of the junction unmatched. Germline V gene data show CDR1 as DFQATT and CDR2 as SNEGSKA (reference sequence). CDR3: CSASPRSSGRGEQFF. CDR3 bases: TGCAGTGCTAGTCCTCGGTCTAGCGGGAGGGGTGAGCAGTTCTTC.

The genes are TRBV6-5 and TRBJ2-2, with 7 bases fitting TRBD1. Losses at the gene ends were 7 bases for V and 6 bases for J; bases not matched to a gene: 8. Germline CDR1 reads MNHEY; CDR2 reads SVGAGI. This CDR3 is built from 14 residues. CDR3 DNA: TGTGCCAGCACCGTAGACAGGGCGGCCGGGGAGCTGTTTTTT. Amino acids: CASTVDRAAGELFF.

The chain recombines TRBV29-1 with TRBJ2-1, with a weak D call TRBD1 (6 bases). Looked up from germline, CDR1 is SQVTM and CDR2 is ANQGSEA. The CDR3 runs 18 residues. Trimming took 7 bases from V and 5 from J, leaving 30 bases between them. The CDR3 bases are TGCAGCGCCGAATCGCAGGGACAAACCTTCTCGCGCCACAATGAGCAGTTCTTC. Translated: CSAESQGQTFSRHNEQFF.

In DNA form, the CDR3 reads TGCGCCAGCAGCTCAGGTCAAGACTATGGCTACACCTTC. This translates into CASSSGQDYGYTF. This chain joins TRBV5-1 and TRBJ1-2; D remains ambiguous. CDR3 length: 13 residues. V lost 3 bases and J 3 bases, leaving 9 bases between the germline ends. Looked up from germline, CDR1 is SGHRS and CDR2 is YFSETQ.

The rearrangement joins TRBV27 to TRBJ1-1; 7 bases match TRBD1. The germline gives CDR1 MNHEY, CDR2 SMNVEV (reference sequence). The CDR3 is 14 amino acids. V was pared by 2 bases and J by 6 bases, with 6 bases of the junction left unmatched. CDR3 sequence reads: CASSLRQGNAEAFF. CDR3 DNA sequence: TGTGCCAGCAGTTTACGACAGGGAAACGCTGAAGCTTTCTTT.

This clone was observed once. The gene calls are TRBV20-1 and TRBJ2-7, with a tentative D call TRBD1 (5 bases). Germline values: CDR1 DFQATT, CDR2 SNEGSKA (reference sequence). The CDR3 loop spans 11 amino acids. Trimming cost V 3 bases and J 3 bases, with 6 bases left between them. CDR3 sequence: CSASQGYEQYF. DNA for the CDR3: TGCAGTGCTAGCCAGGGCTACGAGCAGTACTTC.

CDR3 in amino acids: CATSSFSLAGVGTGELFF. The CDR3 DNA is TGTGCCACCAGCAGCTTCAGTCTAGCGGGAGTAGGAACCGGGGAGCTGTTTTTT. The V call is TRBV15, the J call TRBJ2-2; 10 nucleotides agree with TRBD2. The CDR3 consists of 18 residues. Per germline, CDR1 LNHNV and CDR2 YYDKDF (reference sequence). J gave up 5 bases and V 3 bases, and 12 bases lay outside the gene matches.

This chain links TRBV9 with TRBJ1-4; D is perhaps TRBD1 (5 bases). Between the trimmed V and J ends, which lost 0 bases and 7 bases, there was a span of 16 bases. The CDR3 runs 16 residues. CDR1 is SGDLS, CDR2 YYNGEE, per germline. In nucleotides, the CDR3 is TGTGCCAGCAGCGTAGCTACTGGGCAGGGAGGTGAAAAACTGTTTTTT. Its translation: CASSVATGQGGEKLFF.

The chain carries TRBV19 and TRBJ2-7, with 13 bases matching TRBD2. This CDR3 comprises 16 residues. Germline trimming cut 7 bases from V and 3 bases from J; bases unmatched to any gene: 9. Germline CDR1 and CDR2: LNHDA and SQIVND (reference sequence). In DNA, the CDR3 is TGTGCCAGTACCCCAGCCGGGACTAGCGGGATCTACGAGCAGTACTTC. Its translation: CASTPAGTSGIYEQYF.

The rearrangement links TRBV27 to TRBJ1-2; D gene unclear. The length of the CDR3 is 13 residues. V dropped 2 bases and J dropped 3 bases, with 7 bases sitting between them. CDR1 and CDR2 from the germline V gene are MNHEY and SMNVEV (reference sequence). In DNA, the CDR3 is TGTGCCAGCAGTTTAAGTCAGGACTATGGCTACACCTTC. Translating it yields CASSLSQDYGYTF.

The chain employs TRBV19 and TRBJ2-7; TRBD2 aligns across 9 bases. The CDR3 covers 17 residues. Trimming took 3 bases from V and 0 from J; bases not matched to a gene: 9. The germline gives CDR1 LNHDA, CDR2 SQIVND (reference sequence). This CDR3 reads CASSIDHSGSISYEQYF. CDR3 nucleotide sequence: TGTGCCAGTAGTATTGACCATAGCGGGAGTATCTCCTACGAGCAGTACTTC.

The DNA for the CDR3 is TGTGCCAGCTCACCAGGACAGACCCCATCCTACGAGCAGTACTTC. Translating it yields CASSPGQTPSYEQYF. V is TRBV18 and J is TRBJ2-7, with a weak D call TRBD1 (6 bases). Germline V gives CDR1 KGHSH, CDR2 LQKENI. The CDR3 is made up of 15 amino acids. Trimming took 2 bases from V and 1 from J, leaving 12 bases between them.

V gene TRBV6-5 combines with J gene TRBJ1-5; TRBD1 might be the D (5 bases). Trimming removed 0 bases at V and 11 bases at J, with 11 bases between. This CDR3 has 13 residues. In germline, CDR1 is MNHEY, CDR2 SVGAGI. The CDR3 reads CASSYSGGHSQHF. The CDR3 bases are TGTGCCAGCAGTTACTCGGGCGGACACTCCCAGCATTTT.

The chain is built from TRBV13 and TRBJ2-1; 10 bases agree with TRBD2. Per the germline V gene, CDR1 is PRHDT and CDR2 is FYEKMQ (reference sequence). CDR3 length equals 15 residues. V gave up 5 bases and J gave up 7 bases; unmatched junction bases: 8. For the CDR3, the DNA is TGTGCCAGCAGCGCAACTAGCGGGATGGGGAATGAGCAGTTCTTC. The encoded protein is CASSATSGMGNEQFF.

The J gene is TRBJ2-3, the V gene TRBV7-2; the D is unclear. Germline V gene sequence: CDR1 SGHTA, CDR2 FQGNSA. The V end was cut by 6 bases, the J end by 5 bases, with 9 bases between. The CDR3 loop spans 12 amino acids. The CDR3: CASRQDLDTQYF. The DNA for the CDR3 is TGTGCCAGCAGACAAGACTTAGATACGCAGTATTTT.

The chain couples TRBV7-9 to TRBJ2-7; D perhaps matches TRBD2 (5 bases). The V and J ends lost 3 bases and 3 bases respectively, with 9 bases between them. The CDR3 length is 13 residues. Germline lookup yields CDR1 SEHNR and CDR2 FQNEAQ (reference sequence). CDR3 in amino acids: CASSFTGIYEQYF. CDR3 in DNA: TGTGCCAGCAGCTTCACCGGGATCTACGAGCAGTACTTC.

The V gene is TRBV7-9, the J gene TRBJ2-7; the match to TRBD2 covers 12 bases. The CDR3 has 14 residues. Germline V gene lookup returns CDR1 SEHNR and CDR2 FQNEAQ (reference sequence). Germline trimming cut 5 bases from V and 5 bases from J; bases unmatched to any gene: 4. The CDR3 DNA reads as TGTGCCAGCAGCCTACTAGCGGGGGGTCACGAGCAGTACTTC. As protein: CASSLLAGGHEQYF.

The chain carries TRBV9 and TRBJ1-2; TRBD1 matches at 7 bases. Germline assignment: CDR1 SGDLS and CDR2 YYNGEE. With V trimmed by 2 bases and J by 5 bases, 9 bases remained unmatched. CDR3 size: 15 residues. The CDR3 spells CASSVGTEMGYGYTF. The CDR3 nucleotides read TGTGCCAGCAGCGTCGGGACAGAGATGGGGTATGGCTACACCTTC.